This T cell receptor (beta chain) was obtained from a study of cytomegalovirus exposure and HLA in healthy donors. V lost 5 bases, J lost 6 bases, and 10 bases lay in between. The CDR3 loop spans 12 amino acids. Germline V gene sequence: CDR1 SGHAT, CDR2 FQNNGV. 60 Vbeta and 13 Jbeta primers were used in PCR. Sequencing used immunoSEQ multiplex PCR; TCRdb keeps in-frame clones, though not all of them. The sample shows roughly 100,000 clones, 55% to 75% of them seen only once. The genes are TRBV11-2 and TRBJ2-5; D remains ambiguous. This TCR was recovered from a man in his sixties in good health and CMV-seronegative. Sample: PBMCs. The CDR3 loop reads CASSHYDKTQYF. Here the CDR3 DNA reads TGTGCCAGCAGCCACTACGATAAGACCCAGTACTTC.